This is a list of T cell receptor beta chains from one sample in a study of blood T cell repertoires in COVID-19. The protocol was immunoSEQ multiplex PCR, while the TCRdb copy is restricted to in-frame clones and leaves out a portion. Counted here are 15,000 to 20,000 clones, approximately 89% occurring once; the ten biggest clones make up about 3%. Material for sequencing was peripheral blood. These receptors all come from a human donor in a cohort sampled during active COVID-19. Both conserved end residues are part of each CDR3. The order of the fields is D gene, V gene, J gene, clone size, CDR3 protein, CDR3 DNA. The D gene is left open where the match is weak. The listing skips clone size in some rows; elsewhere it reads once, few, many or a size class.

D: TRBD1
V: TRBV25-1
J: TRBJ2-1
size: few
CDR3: CASSEYRDRENEQFF
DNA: TGTGCCAGCAGTGAGTACCGGGACAGGGAAAATGAGCAGTTCTTC

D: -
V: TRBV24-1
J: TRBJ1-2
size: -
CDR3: CATSDPHGTGDYGYTF
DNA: TGTGCCACCAGTGATCCTCATGGAACGGGGGACTATGGCTACACCTTC

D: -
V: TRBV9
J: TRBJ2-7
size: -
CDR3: CASSVGGGPAYEQYF
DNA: TGTGCCAGCAGCGTAGGTGGGGGCCCAGCCTACGAGCAGTACTTC

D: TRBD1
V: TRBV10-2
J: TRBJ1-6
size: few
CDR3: CASSETGDGSPLHF
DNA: TGCGCCAGCAGTGAGACAGGGGACGGGTCACCCCTCCACTTT

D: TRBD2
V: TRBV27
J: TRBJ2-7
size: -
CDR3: CASSFRAGGPNEQYF
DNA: TGTGCCAGCAGTTTTCGAGCGGGAGGGCCCAACGAGCAGTACTTC

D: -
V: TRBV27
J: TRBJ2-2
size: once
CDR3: CASSLRVQRSTNTGELFF
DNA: TGTGCCAGCAGTTTACGGGTTCAGCGGTCAACAAACACCGGGGAGCTGTTTTTT

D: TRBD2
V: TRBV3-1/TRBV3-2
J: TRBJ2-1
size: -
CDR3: CASRGEVGRASEIEQFF
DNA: TGTGCCAGCAGGGGTGAGGTCGGGAGGGCCTCGGAAATTGAGCAGTTCTTC

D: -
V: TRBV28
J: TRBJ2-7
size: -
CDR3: CASTGGGGTYEQYF
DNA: TGTGCCAGCACCGGAGGGGGGGGCACGTACGAGCAGTACTTC

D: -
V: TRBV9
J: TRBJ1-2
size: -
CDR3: CASSVGLEGNYGYTF
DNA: TGTGCCAGCAGCGTAGGCCTCGAGGGAAACTATGGCTACACCTTC

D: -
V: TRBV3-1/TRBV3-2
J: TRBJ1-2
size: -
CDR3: CASSATLFITGTGYTF
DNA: TGTGCCAGCAGCGCGACCCTATTCATCACAGGGACCGGCTACACCTTC

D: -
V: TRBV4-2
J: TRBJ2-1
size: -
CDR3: CASSQVSSLANEQFF
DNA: TGTGCCAGCAGCCAAGTTTCCTCCTTGGCAAATGAGCAGTTCTTC

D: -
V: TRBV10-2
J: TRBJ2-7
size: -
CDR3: CASSETTGTTYEQYF
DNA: TGCGCCAGCAGTGAAACGACGGGAACTACCTACGAGCAGTACTTC

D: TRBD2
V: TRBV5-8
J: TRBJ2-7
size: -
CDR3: CASSFRQRGTSGRYEQYF
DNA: TGTGCCAGCAGCTTTCGGCAGAGAGGGACTAGCGGGCGCTACGAGCAGTACTTC

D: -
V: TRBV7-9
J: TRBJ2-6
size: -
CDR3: CASSPYRASGANVLTF
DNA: TGTGCCAGCAGCCCCTACAGGGCCTCTGGGGCCAACGTCCTGACTTTC

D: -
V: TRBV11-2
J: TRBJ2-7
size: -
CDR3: CASSHPDYASYEQYF
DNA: TGTGCCAGCAGCCACCCGGACTATGCCTCCTACGAGCAGTACTTC

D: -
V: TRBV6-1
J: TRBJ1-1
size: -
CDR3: CASSERKGAQTEAFF
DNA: TGTGCCAGCAGTGAAAGAAAAGGGGCGCAAACTGAAGCTTTCTTT

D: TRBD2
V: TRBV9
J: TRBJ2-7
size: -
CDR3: CATPAGLAPYEQYF
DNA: TGTGCCACCCCCGCAGGACTAGCGCCCTACGAGCAGTACTTC

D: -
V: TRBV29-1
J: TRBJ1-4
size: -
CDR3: CSVEVGTATNEKLFF
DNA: TGCAGCGTTGAGGTCGGGACTGCAACTAATGAAAAACTGTTTTTT

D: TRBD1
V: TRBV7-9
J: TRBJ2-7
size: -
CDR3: CASSGPGQNYEQYF
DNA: TGTGCCAGCAGCGGACCGGGACAGAACTACGAGCAGTACTTC

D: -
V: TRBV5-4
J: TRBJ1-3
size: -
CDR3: CASSSRGSGNTIYF
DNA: TGTGCCAGCAGCTCCAGGGGATCTGGAAACACCATATATTTT

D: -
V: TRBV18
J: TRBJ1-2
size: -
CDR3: CASSPNRDTTYGYTF
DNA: TGTGCCAGCTCACCAAATAGGGACACCACCTATGGCTACACCTTC

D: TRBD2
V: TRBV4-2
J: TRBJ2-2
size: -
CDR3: CASSQGRSGGGELFF
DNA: TGTGCCAGCAGCCAAGGAAGGAGCGGGGGCGGGGAGCTGTTTTTT

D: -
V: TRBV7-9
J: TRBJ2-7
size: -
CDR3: CASSSRRGQADYEQYF
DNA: TGTGCCAGCAGCTCTCGCCGAGGGCAGGCAGACTACGAGCAGTACTTC

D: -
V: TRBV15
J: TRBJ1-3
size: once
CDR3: CATSRSGGKAGNTIYF
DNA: TGTGCCACCAGCCGCTCTGGGGGGAAAGCTGGAAACACCATATATTTT

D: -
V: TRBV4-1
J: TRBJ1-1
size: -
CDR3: CASSQGLPSTEAFF
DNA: TGCGCCAGCAGCCAAGGTCTGCCCAGCACTGAAGCTTTCTTT

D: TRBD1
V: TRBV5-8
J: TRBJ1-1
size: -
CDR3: CASSLGTVIEAFF
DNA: TGTGCCAGCAGCCTCGGGACAGTCATTGAAGCTTTCTTT

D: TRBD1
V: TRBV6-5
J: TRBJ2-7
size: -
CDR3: CASGRDRGYEQYF
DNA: TGTGCCAGCGGACGAGACAGGGGCTACGAGCAGTACTTC

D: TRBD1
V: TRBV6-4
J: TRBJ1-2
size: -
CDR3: CASSHTGTGAYGYTF
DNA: TGTGCCAGCAGCCATACCGGGACAGGGGCCTATGGCTACACCTTC

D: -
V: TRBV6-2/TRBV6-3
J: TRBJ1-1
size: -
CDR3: CASSYLQGIGTEAFF
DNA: TGTGCCAGCAGTTACTTACAGGGAATAGGGACTGAAGCTTTCTTT

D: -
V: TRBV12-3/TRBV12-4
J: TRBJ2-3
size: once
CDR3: CASTKRDTQYF
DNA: TGTGCCAGCACCAAACGGGATACGCAGTATTTT

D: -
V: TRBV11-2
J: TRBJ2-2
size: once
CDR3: CASSLDAGSGELFF
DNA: TGTGCCAGCAGCTTAGATGCGGGCTCCGGGGAGCTGTTTTTT

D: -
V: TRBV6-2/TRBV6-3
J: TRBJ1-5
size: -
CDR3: CASSYPPGHRNQPQHF
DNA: TGTGCCAGCAGTTACCCTCCGGGACACCGCAATCAGCCCCAGCATTTT

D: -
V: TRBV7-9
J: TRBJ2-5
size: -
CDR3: CASSLSGFMGTQYF
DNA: TGTGCCAGCAGCTTATCAGGGTTTATGGGGACCCAGTACTTC

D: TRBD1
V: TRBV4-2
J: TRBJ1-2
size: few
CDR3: CASSQDGQGMLYGYTF
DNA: TGTGCCAGCAGCCAAGATGGACAGGGAATGCTATATGGCTACACCTTC

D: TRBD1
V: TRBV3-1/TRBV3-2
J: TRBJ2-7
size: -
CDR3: CASSRTGWYEQYF
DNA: TGTGCCAGCAGCCGGACAGGGTGGTACGAGCAGTACTTC

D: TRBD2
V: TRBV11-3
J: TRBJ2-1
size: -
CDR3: CASSLPGGGNEQFF
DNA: TGTGCCAGCAGCTTGCCGGGAGGGGGGAATGAGCAGTTCTTC

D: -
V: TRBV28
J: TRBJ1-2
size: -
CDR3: CGIRQPNYGYTF
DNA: TGTGGCATACGACAGCCTAACTATGGCTACACCTTC

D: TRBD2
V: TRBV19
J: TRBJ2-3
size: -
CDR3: CASSRLAGMTSTDTQYF
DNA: TGTGCCAGTAGCCGACTAGCGGGAATGACTAGCACAGATACGCAGTATTTT

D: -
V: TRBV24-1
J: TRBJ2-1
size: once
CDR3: CATSDFISDEQFF
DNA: TGTGCCACCAGTGATTTTATTTCGGATGAGCAGTTCTTC

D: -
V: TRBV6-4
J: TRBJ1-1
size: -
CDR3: CASSDDSSRTEAFF
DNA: TGTGCCAGCAGTGACGACAGTAGTCGAACTGAAGCTTTCTTT

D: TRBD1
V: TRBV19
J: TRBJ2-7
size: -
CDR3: CASSHRDRGYEQYF
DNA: TGTGCCAGTAGCCACCGGGACAGGGGCTACGAGCAGTACTTC

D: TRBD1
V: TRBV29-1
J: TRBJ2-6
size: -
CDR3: CSVEKTGAGANVLTF
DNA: TGCAGCGTTGAAAAGACAGGGGCTGGGGCCAACGTCCTGACTTTC

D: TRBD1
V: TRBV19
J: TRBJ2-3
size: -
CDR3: CASSTTGGPSTDTQYF
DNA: TGTGCCAGTAGTACAACAGGGGGCCCCTCCACAGATACGCAGTATTTT

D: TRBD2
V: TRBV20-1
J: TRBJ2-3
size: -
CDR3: CSASVPGGPDTQYF
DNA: TGCAGTGCTAGTGTCCCGGGAGGGCCAGATACGCAGTATTTT

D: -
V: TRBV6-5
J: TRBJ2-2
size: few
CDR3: CASSYSPTGNTGELFF
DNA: TGTGCCAGCAGTTACTCTCCGACAGGGAACACCGGGGAGCTGTTTTTT

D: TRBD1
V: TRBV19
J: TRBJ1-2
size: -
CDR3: CASTQDRDYGYTF
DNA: TGTGCCAGTACTCAAGACAGGGACTATGGCTACACCTTC

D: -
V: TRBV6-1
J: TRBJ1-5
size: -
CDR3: CASSDRQPQHF
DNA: TGTGCCAGCAGTGATCGTCAGCCCCAGCATTTT